One sample yielded the 7 T cell receptor beta chains listed below, sequenced in a study of blood T cell repertoires in COVID-19. The method was immunoSEQ multiplex PCR; TCRdb's version includes in-frame clones alone and lacks a portion of them. Of about 190,000 clones listed, roughly nine tenths are singletons. Sequenced input: peripheral blood. The source of these receptors is a middle-aged man with acute or convalescent COVID-19.

The rearrangement links TRBV19 to TRBJ2-3; 9 positions match TRBD1. Germline loops: CDR1 LNHDA, CDR2 SQIVND (reference sequence). There are 16 residues in the CDR3. V lost 4 bases, J lost 8 bases, and 13 bases stayed unmatched. The CDR3 region is CASSTASGTGFGTQYF. Written as DNA, the CDR3 is TGTGCCAGTAGTACAGCCTCCGGGACAGGGTTTGGTACGCAGTATTTT.

The rearrangement joins TRBV18 to TRBJ1-2; 7 nucleotides align to TRBD1. Germline assignment: CDR1 KGHSH and CDR2 LQKENI. The CDR3 totals 16 residues. V trimming: 3 bases; J trimming: 7 bases; junction bases outside the gene matches: 14. CDR3 nucleotides: TGTGCCAGCTCACCTCTACCATCAGAGGGGGCCGCTGGCTACACCTTC. Translation: CASSPLPSEGAAGYTF.

This clone has only one observation. The chain has TRBV11-3 and TRBJ2-1, with D possibly TRBD1 on 6 matching bases. The V end lost 5 bases, the J end lost 9 bases, and 17 bases lay between the germline ends. The germline V gene encodes CDR1 SGHNT and CDR2 YENEEA. CDR3 length: 14 amino acids. Here the CDR3 reads CASSGQKGTTEQFF. The CDR3 DNA is TGTGCCAGCAGCGGCCAAAAGGGGACAACTGAGCAGTTCTTC.

The genes are TRBV24-1 and TRBJ2-1; 16 bases match TRBD2. The length of the CDR3 is 23 residues. V lost 3 bases to trimming and J lost 2 bases; unmatched junction nucleotides: 18. Germline V gene sequence: CDR1 KGHDR, CDR2 SFDVKD. The CDR3 coding sequence is TGTGCCACCAGTGATCCGACACCTCCCCCGGGACTAGCGGGGGGGGAGACCTACAATGAGCAGTTCTTC. Protein: CATSDPTPPPGLAGGETYNEQFF.

The gene calls are TRBV3-1 (or the pseudogene TRBV3-2) and TRBJ2-3; 9 bases align to TRBD1. The junction had 9 bases not matched to a gene; V was cut back by 7 bases and J by 4 bases. The CDR3 spans 15 residues. Germline V gene data show CDR1 as LGHDT and CDR2 as YNNKEL (reference sequence). CDR3 region: CASNAGQGFPDTQYF. In DNA form, the CDR3 reads TGTGCCAGCAACGCGGGACAGGGCTTTCCAGATACGCAGTATTTT.

The V and J genes are TRBV20-1 and TRBJ2-7; D gene uncertain. The germline V gene encodes CDR1 DFQATT and CDR2 SNEGSKA (reference sequence). The CDR3 covers 14 residues. Trimming took off 3 bases at V and 3 bases at J, with 15 bases between the two ends. The CDR3 region has the DNA TGCAGTGCTAGTACGCTATTAGCTGGCTACGAGCAGTACTTC. Amino acids: CSASTLLAGYEQYF.

The chain links TRBV5-4 to TRBJ2-7; 10 bases are a match to TRBD1. Germline values: CDR1 SGHNT, CDR2 YYREEE (reference sequence). The CDR3 length is 14 residues. Losses at the gene ends were 4 bases for V and 4 bases for J; bases not matched to a gene: 5. Here the CDR3 DNA reads TGTGCCAGCAGCATGGACAGGGGGTTTTACGAGCAGTACTTC. Translated: CASSMDRGFYEQYF.